This T cell receptor (beta chain) is drawn from a study of cytomegalovirus exposure and HLA in healthy donors. Study as a whole: About four fifths of several hundred genotyped donors fell in the Caucasian-associated ancestry cluster.

V was trimmed by 4 bases and J by 7 bases, leaving 17 bases between them. Germline loops: CDR1 SGHRS, CDR2 YFSETQ. CDR3 size: 14 residues. General study findings and limits: At a 0.05 false discovery rate, a later analysis found some 18,000 TCR beta sequences to be associated with HLA alleles. The analysis excluded some indistinguishable V segments, including TRBV6-2 and TRBV6-3. The study designated 150 or so TCR beta chains cytomegalovirus-associated.

With respect to this clone: Its matching antigen is unknown.

60 Vbeta and 13 Jbeta primers were used in PCR. Data came from immunoSEQ multiplex PCR; TCRdb stores just in-frame clones and leaves some out. Here the sample spans roughly 220,000 clones, roughly 80% being singletons. Sequencing input: PBMCs. The J gene is TRBJ1-1, the V gene TRBV5-1; D uncertain. The receptor was derived from a man aged 30-40 years in good health and CMV-seronegative. The CDR3 region is CASSLEPTRSEAFF. CDR3 nucleotides: TGCGCCAGCAGCCTGGAACCCACGAGGAGTGAAGCTTTCTTT.